One sample yielded the 15 T cell receptor beta chains listed below, sequenced in a study of shared clonotypes between healthy human individuals. Assay: immunoSEQ multiplex PCR; the TCRdb copy retains only in-frame clones and omits some. The top ten hold less than 15% of the sample, which has about 450,000 clones, around 79% seen once. Material for sequencing was PBMCs. All receptors derive from a woman in her 40s in good health. Some clones in this sample may be carry-over from other donors' samples.

The CDR3 sequence: CASRRSGPGTDTQYF. The CDR3 nucleotides are TGTGCCAGCAGGCGGTCAGGGCCTGGCACAGATACGCAGTATTTT. The J gene is TRBJ2-3, the V gene TRBV6-6, with a weak D call TRBD1 (5 bases). CDR3 length: 15 residues. The germline V gene encodes CDR1 MNHNY and CDR2 SVGAGI (reference sequence). Between the trimmed V and J ends, which lost 6 bases and 1 base, there was a span of 14 bases.

This clone was observed once. The genes are TRBV18 and TRBJ1-1; maybe TRBD1 (5 bases). The CDR3 spans 14 residues. Germline-derived CDR1 and CDR2 are KGHSH and LQKENI. The ends were cut back, 2 bases at V and 3 bases at J, with 10 bases in the middle. DNA of the CDR3: TGTGCCAGCTCACCATACCTGGGACACACTGAAGCTTTCTTT. Translated: CASSPYLGHTEAFF.

This clone was seen once. At the DNA level, this CDR3 is encoded by other sequences in the same sample as well. This rearrangement joins TRBV7-3 to TRBJ2-5; a possible D gene is TRBD1 (5 bases). The length of the CDR3 is 14 residues. Germline V gives CDR1 SGHTA, CDR2 FQGTGA. The V end lost 2 bases, the J end lost 2 bases, and 9 bases lay between the germline ends. CDR3 amino acids: CASSLGAGQETQYF. DNA for the CDR3: TGTGCCAGCAGCTTAGGGGCAGGGCAAGAGACCCAGTACTTC. The full variable domain, its missing parts supplied by reference TRBV7-3 and TRBJ2-5, is GAGVSQTPSNKVTEKGKYVELRCDPISGHTALYWYRQSLGQGPEFLIYFQGTGAADDSGLPNDRFFAVRPEGSVSTLKIQRTERGDSAVYLCASSLGAGQETQYFGPGTRLLVL.

This chain joins TRBV5-6 and TRBJ1-3; TRBD1 matches 7 bases. This CDR3 is built from 14 residues. The junction had 3 bases not matched to a gene; V was cut back by 0 bases and J by 6 bases. Looked up from germline, CDR1 is SGHDT and CDR2 is YYEEEE. For the CDR3, the DNA is TGTGCCAGCAGCTTGGACCAGGGGGTAAACACCATATATTTT. This gives the protein CASSLDQGVNTIYF.

The rearrangement joins TRBV5-1 to TRBJ2-1; D perhaps matches TRBD2 (7 bases). The CDR3 totals 14 residues. The germline V gene has CDR1 SGHRS and CDR2 YFSETQ. V was clipped by 6 bases and J by 5 bases, with 15 bases between them. The CDR3 loop is CASNGGGGHNEQFF. For the CDR3, the DNA is TGCGCCAGCAACGGGGGAGGGGGTCACAATGAGCAGTTCTTC.

The chain carries TRBV30 and TRBJ1-1; D not resolved. V was shortened by 0 bases and J by 3 bases, with 8 bases between the two germline ends. CDR1 GTSNPN and CDR2 SVGIG come from the germline V gene (reference sequence). The CDR3 extends over 13 amino acids. This CDR3 reads CAWSVGIYTEAFF. In DNA form, the CDR3 reads TGTGCCTGGAGTGTGGGAATCTACACTGAAGCTTTCTTT. The complete variable domain, with remaining parts taken from reference TRBV30 and TRBJ1-1, reads SQTIHQWPATLVQPVGSPLSLECTVEGTSNPNLYWYRQAAGRGLQLLFYSVGIGQISSEVPQNLSASRPQDRQFILSSKKLLLSDSGFYLCAWSVGIYTEAFFGQGTRLTVV.

In this sample, this clone turned up a few times. The chain uses TRBV10-2 and TRBJ2-7; 14 bases agree with TRBD2. With 6 bases clipped from V and 3 bases from J, the junction kept 4 bases outside the gene matches. Germline values: CDR1 WSHSY, CDR2 SAAADI. The CDR3 is made up of 15 amino acids. The CDR3 region is CASRTGLAGVYEQYF. DNA for the CDR3: TGCGCCAGCAGGACGGGACTAGCGGGAGTCTACGAGCAGTACTTC.

This clone occurred once. V usage is TRBV28 and J usage is TRBJ1-2; D might be TRBD1 (6 bases). With 3 bases removed from V and 7 bases from J, the gap between germline ends came to 12 bases. CDR3 size: 13 residues. Germline V gene lookup returns CDR1 MDHEN and CDR2 SYDVKM. The CDR3 protein is CASSFRQGLGYTF. The CDR3, as DNA: TGTGCCAGCAGTTTTCGGCAGGGGCTTGGCTACACCTTC.

The V call is TRBV5-1, the J call TRBJ2-3; TRBD2 matches 14 bases. This CDR3 has 19 residues. The V gene end was trimmed by 1 base and the J gene end by 4 bases; junction bases not matched to a gene: 11. Germline V gives CDR1 SGHRS, CDR2 YFSETQ. This chain's CDR3 is CASSLNPGMGLAGADTQYF. The CDR3 DNA follows: TGCGCCAGCAGCTTGAACCCGGGGATGGGACTAGCGGGAGCAGATACGCAGTATTTT.

This clone is a singleton in its sample. The chain recombines TRBV5-4 with TRBJ2-1; possibly TRBD2 for D (6 bases). The CDR3 covers 16 residues. Germline V gives CDR1 SGHNT, CDR2 YYREEE (reference sequence). The ends were cut back, 7 bases at V and 2 bases at J, with 19 bases in the middle. The CDR3 DNA follows: TGTGCCAGCGTGGCGGGTGGGGGAGGACCCTACAATGAGCAGTTCTTC. It specifies CASVAGGGGPYNEQFF. Filled out from reference TRBV5-4 and TRBJ2-1, the complete variable domain reads ETGVTQSPTHLIKTRGQQVTLRCSSQSGHNTVSWYQQALGQGPQFIFQYYREEENGRGNFPPRFSGLQFPNYSSELNVNALELDDSALYLCASVAGGGGPYNEQFFGPGTRLTVL.

This clone has only one observation. The rearrangement links TRBV6-1 to TRBJ2-5; D is perhaps TRBD1 (7 bases). Matching the DNA end better, TRBJ2-7 makes the J call doubtful. Germline CDR1 reads MNHNS; CDR2 reads SASEGT. The CDR3 contains 14 residues. The CDR3 is CASQGGQRIYEQYF. As DNA, the CDR3 is TGTGCCAGCCAGGGGGGTCAACGGATCTACGAGCAGTACTTC.

The chain joins TRBV28 to TRBJ2-7; maybe TRBD2 (6 bases). Per the germline V gene, CDR1 is MDHEN and CDR2 is SYDVKM. The CDR3 length is 14 residues. The V gene lost 5 bases and the J gene lost 5 bases, with 16 bases spanning the gap. CDR3: CASSRPGVGNEQYF. CDR3 DNA sequence: TGTGCCAGCAGTCGCCCGGGGGTCGGGAACGAGCAGTACTTC.

The chain is built from TRBV11-2 and TRBJ2-1, with unresolved D. V lost 1 base, J lost 3 bases, and 13 bases lay in between. Germline values: CDR1 SGHAT, CDR2 FQNNGV. There are 16 residues in the CDR3. CDR3 sequence: CASSLVTNQVYNEQFF. The CDR3 coding sequence is TGTGCCAGCAGCTTAGTAACAAACCAAGTCTACAATGAGCAGTTCTTC.

This clone appeared once. This rearrangement joins TRBV27 to TRBJ1-1; TRBD1 matches 11 bases. Trimming took 2 bases from V and 5 from J; bases not matched to a gene: 7. This CDR3 spans 16 amino acids. Germline V gene data show CDR1 as MNHEY and CDR2 as SMNVEV (reference sequence). CDR3 bases: TGTGCCAGCAGTTTAGTAGGGACAGGGGGAAGGACTGAAGCTTTCTTT. This translates into CASSLVGTGGRTEAFF.

This clone was recorded a few times. This chain connects TRBV29-1 to TRBJ1-1; TRBD1 matches at 9 bases. Germline V lookup: CDR1 SQVTM, CDR2 ANQGSEA. V was clipped by 4 bases and J by 1 base; unmatched bases: 4. The CDR3 covers 14 residues. The CDR3 spells CSVGQGVRNTEAFF. The CDR3 DNA is TGCAGCGTTGGACAGGGGGTACGGAACACTGAAGCTTTCTTT.